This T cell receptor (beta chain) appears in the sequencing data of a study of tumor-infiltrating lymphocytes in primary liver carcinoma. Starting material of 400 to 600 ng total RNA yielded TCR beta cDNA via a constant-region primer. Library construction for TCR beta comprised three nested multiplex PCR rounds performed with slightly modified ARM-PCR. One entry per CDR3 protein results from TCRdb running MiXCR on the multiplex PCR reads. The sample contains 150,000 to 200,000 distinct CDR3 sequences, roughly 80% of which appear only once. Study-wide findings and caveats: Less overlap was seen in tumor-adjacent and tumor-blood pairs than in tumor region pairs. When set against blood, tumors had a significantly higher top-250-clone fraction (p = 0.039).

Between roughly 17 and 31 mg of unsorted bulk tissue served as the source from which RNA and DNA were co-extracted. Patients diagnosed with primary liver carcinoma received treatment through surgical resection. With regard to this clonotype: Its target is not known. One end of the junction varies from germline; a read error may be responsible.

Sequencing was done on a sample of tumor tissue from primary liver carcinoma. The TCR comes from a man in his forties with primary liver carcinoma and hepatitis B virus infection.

The chain's CDR3 is CASRPGANTRELFF. The CDR3 DNA follows: TGTGCCAGCAGGCCAGGGGCGAACACCAGGGAGCTGTTCTTT. The chain combines TRBV5-4 with TRBJ2-2; TRBD1 is a possible D gene (6 bases). The CDR3 has 14 amino acids. Germline loops: CDR1 SGHNT, CDR2 YYREEE (reference sequence).